These 5 T cell receptor beta chains were sequenced from one sample in a study of tissue T cells after allogeneic stem cell transplantation. Profiled with immunoSEQ multiplex PCR; TCRdb holds only in-frame clones, not every one. Altogether approximately 6,100 clones are present, 60% to 85% being singletons, with the ten largest covering around 5.5%. Sequences were derived from blood, sampled before transplantation. The receptors originated from a man between 35 and 75 years old who later had graft-versus-host disease after an allogeneic stem cell transplant.

Note on this clone: The same CDR3 is also encoded by other DNA sequences in this sample. The J gene is TRBJ1-1, the V gene TRBV5-1, with TRBD1 matching over 9 bases. The germline V gene has CDR1 SGHRS and CDR2 YFSETQ. CDR3 length: 14 amino acids. V was pared by 3 bases and J by 3 bases, with 3 bases of the junction left unmatched. CDR3 region: CASSYRDRDTEAFF. The DNA of the CDR3 is TGCGCCAGCAGCTATCGGGACAGGGACACTGAAGCTTTCTTT. Complete variable domain (other parts from reference TRBV5-1 and TRBJ1-1): KAGVTQTPRYLIKTRGQQVTLSCSPISGHRSVSWYQQTPGQGLQFLFEYFSETQRNKGNFPGRFSGRQFSNSRSEMNVSTLELGDSALYLCASSYRDRDTEAFFGQGTRLTVV.

The DNA of the CDR3 is TGTGCCAGCAGCAAAGACAGGGGCACCGGGGAGCTGTTTTTT. It specifies CASSKDRGTGELFF. The chain joins TRBV21-1 to TRBJ2-2; the D call TRBD1 from the table was never checked on the DNA. TRBV21-1 is an annotated pseudogene. The CDR3 totals 14 residues.

This clone was observed a single time. This chain connects TRBV18 to TRBJ1-4, with D hard to call. Deletions cut 2 bases from V and 1 base from J, with 8 bases between. The V gene's germline CDR1 is KGHSH and CDR2 LQKENI. The CDR3 is 15 residues long. CDR3 in amino acids: CASSPSMGTNEKLFF. DNA for the CDR3: TGTGCCAGCTCACCATCCATGGGAACTAATGAAAAACTGTTTTTT.

Only one count was recorded for this clone. This chain connects TRBV30 to TRBJ2-3, with 12 positions matching TRBD2. J lost 5 bases, V lost 2 bases, and 5 bases had no gene match. The CDR3 covers 15 residues. The germline V gene has CDR1 GTSNPN and CDR2 SVGIG (reference sequence). CDR3 bases: TGTGCCTGGAGTCGACTAGCGGGAGCGGGAGATACGCAGTATTTT. Its translation: CAWSRLAGAGDTQYF. The variable domain in full, completed from reference TRBV30 and TRBJ2-3, reads SQTIHQWPATLVQPVGSPLSLECTVEGTSNPNLYWYRQAAGRGLQLLFYSVGIGQISSEVPQNLSASRPQDRQFILSSKKLLLSDSGFYLCAWSRLAGAGDTQYFGPGTRLTVL.

V usage is TRBV4-1 and J usage is TRBJ2-2, with TRBD2 as a possible D gene (6 bases). V was pared by 0 bases and J by 1 base, with 12 bases between. This CDR3 has 17 residues. Germline CDR1 MGHRA, CDR2 YSYEKL. CDR3 in DNA: TGCGCCAGCAGCCAAGATTACGGCGGGAAGAACACCGGGGAGCTGTTTTTT. It encodes CASSQDYGGKNTGELFF.